This T cell receptor (beta chain) was sequenced for a study of cytomegalovirus exposure and HLA in healthy donors. This CDR3 is 16 amino acids long. Germline values: CDR1 SGHTA, CDR2 FQGNSA. Trimming at V came to 1 base and at J to 3 bases, leaving 4 bases not matched to a gene. Whole-study findings and limits: It was reported in a later analysis that an Asian-associated ancestry cluster showed fewer N-insertions than the roughly 710-donor mean. The study listed approximately 160 cytomegalovirus-associated TCR beta chains.

Notes on this clone: Its antigen is not identified.

Healthy donors of bone marrow made up the group. The primer mix had 60 Vbeta and 13 Jbeta primers. Per the original data handling: As a later analysis found, there were 80 million to 90 million unique TCR beta chains, of which roughly 11 million were shared. TCRdb's table, derived via immunoSEQ multiplex PCR, lists solely in-frame clones and lacks some. V and J calls and clone size follow that table, whereas D and trimming were derived from the DNA. Of 150,000 to 200,000 clones listed, around 75% were seen once; the top ten hold 1.5% to 2%. The V call is TRBV7-2, the J call TRBJ2-3; 10 bases map to TRBD2. Input material: PBMCs. This receptor was obtained from a woman aged 30 to 39 in good health and CMV-seronegative. The CDR3 coding sequence is TGTGCCAGCAGCTTAGGTACTAGCGGGACTACAGATACGCAGTATTTT. This codes for CASSLGTSGTTDTQYF. The full variable domain, in which reference TRBV7-2 and TRBJ2-3 provide the parts outside the CDR3, is GAGVSQSPSNKVTEKGKDVELRCDPISGHTALYWYRQSLGQGLEFLIYFQGNSAPDKSGLPSDRFSAERTGGSVSTLTIQRTQQEDSAVYLCASSLGTSGTTDTQYFGPGTRLTVL.